This T cell receptor (beta chain) was recorded in a study of blood T cells in healthy people across ages. PCR was performed a second time for about 7 to 12 cycles using a sample-barcoded 5' primer and a J-beta primer mix. TCRdb redid the calling of the 5' RACE reads with MiXCR, one entry per CDR3 protein. This sample carries approximately 1.5 million distinct CDR3 sequences, around 36% of them seen once, and the ten largest clones take 11%. This clonotype was detected a few times. The receptor's source is a young woman in good health. Sequenced material: blood.

CDR3 DNA: TGCAGTGCTGACCCCGGGACTAGCGGGGTCCTCTTCTACGAGCAGTACTTC. Protein: CSADPGTSGVLFYEQYF. The chain recombines TRBV20-1 with TRBJ2-7; 13 nucleotides line up with TRBD2. This CDR3 is 17 amino acids long. CDR1 DFQATT and CDR2 SNEGSKA come from the germline V gene (reference sequence). J lost 3 bases, V lost 5 bases, and 13 bases had no gene match.